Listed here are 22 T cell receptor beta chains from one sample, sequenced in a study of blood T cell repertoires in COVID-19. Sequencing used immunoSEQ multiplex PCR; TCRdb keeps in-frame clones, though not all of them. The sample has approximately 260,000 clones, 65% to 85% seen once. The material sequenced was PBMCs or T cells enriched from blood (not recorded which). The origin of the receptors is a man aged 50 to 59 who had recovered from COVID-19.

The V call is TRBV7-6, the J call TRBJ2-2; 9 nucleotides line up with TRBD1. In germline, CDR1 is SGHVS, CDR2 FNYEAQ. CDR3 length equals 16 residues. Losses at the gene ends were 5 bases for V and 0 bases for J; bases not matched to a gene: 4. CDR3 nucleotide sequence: TGTGCCAGCAGCACTCGACAGGGGGCGAACACCGGGGAGCTGTTTTTT. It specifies CASSTRQGANTGELFF.

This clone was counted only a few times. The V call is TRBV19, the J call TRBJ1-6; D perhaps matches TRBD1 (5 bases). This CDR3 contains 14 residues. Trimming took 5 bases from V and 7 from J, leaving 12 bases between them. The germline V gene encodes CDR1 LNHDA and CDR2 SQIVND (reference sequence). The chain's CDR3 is CASSLGGFNSPLHF. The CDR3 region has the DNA TGTGCCAGTAGTCTCGGGGGATTCAATTCACCCCTCCACTTT. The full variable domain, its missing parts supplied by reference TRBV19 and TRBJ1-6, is DGGITQSPKYLFRKEGQNVTLSCEQNLNHDAMYWYRQDPGQGLRLIYYSQIVNDFQKGDIAEGYSVSREKKESFPLTVTSAQKNPTAFYLCASSLGGFNSPLHFGNGTRLTVT.

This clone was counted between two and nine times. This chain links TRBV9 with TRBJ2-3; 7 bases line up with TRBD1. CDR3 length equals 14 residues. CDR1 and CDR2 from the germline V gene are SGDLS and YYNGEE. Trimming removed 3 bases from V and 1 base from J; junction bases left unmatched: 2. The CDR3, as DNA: TGTGCCAGCAGCGAAGGACAGGGCACAGATACGCAGTATTTT. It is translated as CASSEGQGTDTQYF.

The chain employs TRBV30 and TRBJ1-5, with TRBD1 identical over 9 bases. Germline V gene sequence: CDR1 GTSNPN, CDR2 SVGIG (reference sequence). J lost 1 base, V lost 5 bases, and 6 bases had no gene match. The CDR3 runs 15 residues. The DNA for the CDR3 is TGTGCCTGGTCCTCCGGGACAGGGAGCAATCAGCCCCAGCATTTT. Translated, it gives CAWSSGTGSNQPQHF.

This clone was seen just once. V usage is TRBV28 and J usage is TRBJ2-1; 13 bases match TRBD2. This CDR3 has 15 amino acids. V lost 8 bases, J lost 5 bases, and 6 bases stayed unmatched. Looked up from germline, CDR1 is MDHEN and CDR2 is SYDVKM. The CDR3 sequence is CASLGTSGNDNEQFF. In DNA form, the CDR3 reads TGTGCCAGCCTTGGGACTAGCGGGAACGACAATGAGCAGTTCTTC.

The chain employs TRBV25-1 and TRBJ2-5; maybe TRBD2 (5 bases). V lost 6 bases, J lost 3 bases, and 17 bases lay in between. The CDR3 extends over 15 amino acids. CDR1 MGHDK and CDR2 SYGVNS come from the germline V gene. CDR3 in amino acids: CASSSHAGEKETQYF. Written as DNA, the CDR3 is TGTGCCAGCAGCTCCCACGCTGGGGAGAAAGAGACCCAGTACTTC.

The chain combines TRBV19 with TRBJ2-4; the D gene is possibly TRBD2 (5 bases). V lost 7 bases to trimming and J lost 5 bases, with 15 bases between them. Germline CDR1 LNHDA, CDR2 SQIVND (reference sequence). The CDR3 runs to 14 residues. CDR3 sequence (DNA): TGTGCCAGTAAATACGGACTTGGAGAAAACATTCAGTACTTC. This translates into CASKYGLGENIQYF.

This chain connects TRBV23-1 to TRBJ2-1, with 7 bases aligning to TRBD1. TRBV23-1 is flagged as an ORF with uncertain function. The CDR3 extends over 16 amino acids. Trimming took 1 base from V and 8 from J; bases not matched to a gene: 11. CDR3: CASSQWSRQGKDEQFF. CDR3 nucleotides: TGCGCCAGCAGTCAATGGAGTCGACAGGGTAAGGATGAGCAGTTCTTC.

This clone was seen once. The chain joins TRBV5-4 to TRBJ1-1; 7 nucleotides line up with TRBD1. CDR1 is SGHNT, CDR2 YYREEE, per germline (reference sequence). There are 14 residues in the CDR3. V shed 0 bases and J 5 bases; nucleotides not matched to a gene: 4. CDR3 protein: CASSLEQGRTEAFF. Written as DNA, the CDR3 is TGTGCCAGCAGCTTGGAACAGGGGAGGACTGAAGCTTTCTTT. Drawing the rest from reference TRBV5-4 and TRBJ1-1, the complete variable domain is ETGVTQSPTHLIKTRGQQVTLRCSSQSGHNTVSWYQQALGQGPQFIFQYYREEENGRGNFPPRFSGLQFPNYSSELNVNALELDDSALYLCASSLEQGRTEAFFGQGTRLTVV.

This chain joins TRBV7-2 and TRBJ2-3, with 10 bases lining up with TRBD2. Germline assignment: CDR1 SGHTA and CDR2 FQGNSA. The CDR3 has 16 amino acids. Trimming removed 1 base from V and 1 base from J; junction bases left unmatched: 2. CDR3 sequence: CASSLGLAGGTDTQYF. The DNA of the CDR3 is TGTGCCAGCAGCTTAGGACTAGCGGGTGGCACAGATACGCAGTATTTT. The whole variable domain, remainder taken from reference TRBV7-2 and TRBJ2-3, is GAGVSQSPSNKVTEKGKDVELRCDPISGHTALYWYRQSLGQGLEFLIYFQGNSAPDKSGLPSDRFSAERTGGSVSTLTIQRTQQEDSAVYLCASSLGLAGGTDTQYFGPGTRLTVL.

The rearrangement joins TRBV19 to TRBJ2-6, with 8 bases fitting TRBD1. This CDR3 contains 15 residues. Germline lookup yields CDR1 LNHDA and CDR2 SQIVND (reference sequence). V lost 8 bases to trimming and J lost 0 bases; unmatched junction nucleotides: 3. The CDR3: CASQDRDSGANVLTF. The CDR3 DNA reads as TGTGCCAGTCAGGACAGGGACTCTGGGGCCAACGTCCTGACTTTC.

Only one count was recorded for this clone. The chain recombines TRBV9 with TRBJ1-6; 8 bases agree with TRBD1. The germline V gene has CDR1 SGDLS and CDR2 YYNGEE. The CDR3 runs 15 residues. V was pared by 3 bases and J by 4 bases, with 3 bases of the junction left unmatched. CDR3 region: CASSEGTGYNSPLHF. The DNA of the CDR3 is TGTGCCAGCAGCGAAGGGACAGGTTATAATTCACCCCTCCACTTT.

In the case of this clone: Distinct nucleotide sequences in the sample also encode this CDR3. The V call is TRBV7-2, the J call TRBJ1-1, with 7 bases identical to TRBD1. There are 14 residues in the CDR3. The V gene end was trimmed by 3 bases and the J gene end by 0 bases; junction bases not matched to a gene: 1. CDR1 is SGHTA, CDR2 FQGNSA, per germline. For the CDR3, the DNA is TGTGCCAGCAGCTTGGGACAGATGAACACTGAAGCTTTCTTT. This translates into CASSLGQMNTEAFF.

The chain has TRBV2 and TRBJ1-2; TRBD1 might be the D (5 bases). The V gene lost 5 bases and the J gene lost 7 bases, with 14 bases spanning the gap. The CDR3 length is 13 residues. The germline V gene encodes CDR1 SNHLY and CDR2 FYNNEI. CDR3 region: CASSSAPGGGYTF. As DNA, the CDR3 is TGTGCCAGCAGTTCGGCCCCGGGGGGTGGCTACACCTTC.

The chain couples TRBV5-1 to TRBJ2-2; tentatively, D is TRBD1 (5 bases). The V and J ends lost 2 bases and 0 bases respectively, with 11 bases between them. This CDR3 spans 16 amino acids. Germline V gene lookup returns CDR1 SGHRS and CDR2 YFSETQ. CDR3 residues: CASSFLGQANTGELFF. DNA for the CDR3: TGCGCCAGCAGCTTTCTCGGACAAGCGAACACCGGGGAGCTGTTTTTT.

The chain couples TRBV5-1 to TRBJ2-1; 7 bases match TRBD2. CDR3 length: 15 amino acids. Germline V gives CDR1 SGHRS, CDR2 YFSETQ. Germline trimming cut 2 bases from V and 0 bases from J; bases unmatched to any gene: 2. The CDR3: CASSFTSDSYNEQFF. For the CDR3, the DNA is TGCGCCAGCAGCTTTACTAGCGACTCCTACAATGAGCAGTTCTTC.

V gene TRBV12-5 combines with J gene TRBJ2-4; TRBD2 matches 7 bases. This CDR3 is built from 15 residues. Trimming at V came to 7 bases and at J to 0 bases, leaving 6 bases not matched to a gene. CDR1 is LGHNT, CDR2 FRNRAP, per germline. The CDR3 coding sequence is TGTGCTAGTGCCCCGGGGGGACTAGCCAAAAACATTCAGTACTTC. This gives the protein CASAPGGLAKNIQYF.

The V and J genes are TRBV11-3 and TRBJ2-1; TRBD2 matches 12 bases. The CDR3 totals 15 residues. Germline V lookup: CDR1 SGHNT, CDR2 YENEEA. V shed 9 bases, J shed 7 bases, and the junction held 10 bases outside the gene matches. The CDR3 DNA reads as TGTGCCAGTAAGACTAGCGGGGGAGGAAAGAATGAGCAGTTCTTC. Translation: CASKTSGGGKNEQFF.

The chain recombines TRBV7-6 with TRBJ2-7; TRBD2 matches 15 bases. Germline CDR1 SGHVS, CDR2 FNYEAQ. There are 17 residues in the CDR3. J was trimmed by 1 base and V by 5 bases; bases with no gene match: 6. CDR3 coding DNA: TGTGCCAGCAGCCCGGGACTAGCGGGAGGAGGTTCCTACGAGCAGTACTTC. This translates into CASSPGLAGGGSYEQYF.

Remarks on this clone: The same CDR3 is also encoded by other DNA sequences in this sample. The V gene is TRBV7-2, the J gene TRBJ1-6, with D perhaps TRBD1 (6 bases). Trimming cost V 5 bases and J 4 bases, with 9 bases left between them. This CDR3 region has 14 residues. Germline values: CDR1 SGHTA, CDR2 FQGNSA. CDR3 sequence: CASSPGQYNSPLHF. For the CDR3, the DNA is TGTGCCAGCAGCCCCGGACAGTATAATTCACCCCTCCACTTT.

The CDR3 protein is CASSQENRALFF. The CDR3, as DNA: TGTGCCAGCAGCCAAGAGAACAGGGCCTTGTTTTTT. This sequence joins TRBV14 and TRBJ1-4, with a possible D match to TRBD1 (6 bases). Germline CDR1 reads SGHDN; CDR2 reads FVKESK. The CDR3 loop spans 12 amino acids. V lost 0 bases and J 15 bases, leaving 11 bases between the germline ends.

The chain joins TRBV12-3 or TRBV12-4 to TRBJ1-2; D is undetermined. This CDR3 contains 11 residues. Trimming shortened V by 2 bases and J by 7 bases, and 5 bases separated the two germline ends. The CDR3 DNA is TGTGCCAGCAGTTTACAGTCTGGCTACACCTTC. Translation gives CASSLQSGYTF.